The 8 T cell receptor beta chains in this list originate from one sample, sequenced in a study of STAT3 mutations in large granular lymphocyte leukemia. Profiling relied on immunoSEQ multiplex PCR, and the TCRdb table lists in-frame clones only, not all of them. The sample lists 10,000 or so clones, about 85% occurring once. Overall study findings and caveats: At least one immunodominant TCR beta clonotype appeared in every T-cell large granular lymphocyte leukemia patient.

These receptors' antigens are unknown. Material: peripheral blood mononuclear cells. Receptors originate from a man in his sixties with T-cell large granular lymphocyte leukemia. Some clones in this sample may be carry-over from other donors' samples.

In its sample, this clone was seen once. The chain is built from TRBV15 and TRBJ1-1; TRBD1 matches at 8 bases. V lost 5 bases, J lost 3 bases, and 11 bases stayed unmatched. Looked up from germline, CDR1 is LNHNV and CDR2 is YYDKDF (reference sequence). This CDR3 region has 16 residues. The CDR3 spells CATSVLGQGTDTEAFF. DNA for the CDR3: TGTGCCACCAGCGTATTAGGACAGGGTACGGACACTGAAGCTTTCTTT.

V is TRBV6-1 and J is TRBJ2-1; 14 bases fit TRBD2. Germline loops: CDR1 MNHNS, CDR2 SASEGT. CDR3 size: 12 residues. V was clipped by 7 bases and J by 15 bases; unmatched bases: 5. DNA of the CDR3: TGTGCCAGCACCGGACTAGCGGGAGGTCTGTTCTTC. Protein: CASTGLAGGLFF.

This clone is a singleton in its sample. The chain is built from TRBV10-2 and TRBJ2-7; 9 bases align to TRBD1. The CDR3 contains 11 residues. Losses at the gene ends were 9 bases for V and 9 bases for J; bases not matched to a gene: 6. CDR1 and CDR2 from the germline V gene are WSHSY and SAAADI. CDR3 amino acids: CASTTGGGQYF. The CDR3 bases are TGCGCCAGTACAACAGGGGGCGGGCAGTACTTC.

The V call is TRBV19, the J call TRBJ2-5; 8 positions agree with TRBD2. The CDR3 sequence is 11 residues long. The V and J ends lost 8 bases and 7 bases, in that order; junction bases with no gene match: 3. Germline V gene data show CDR1 as LNHDA and CDR2 as SQIVND (reference sequence). CDR3 region: CASESGGTQYF. The DNA of the CDR3 is TGTGCCAGTGAGAGCGGGGGGACCCAGTACTTC.

The chain combines TRBV27 with TRBJ1-6, with 7 positions matching TRBD1. CDR1 and CDR2 (germline): MNHEY, SMNVEV (reference sequence). This CDR3 is 19 amino acids long. Losses at the gene ends were 6 bases for V and 0 bases for J; bases not matched to a gene: 14. The CDR3 reads CASSPRKTGVGSYNSPLHF. The CDR3 nucleotides read TGTGCCAGCAGCCCCCGTAAAACAGGGGTCGGCTCCTATAATTCACCCCTCCACTTT.

The chain joins TRBV28 to TRBJ1-2; no reliable D call. The CDR3 contains 13 residues. Trimming pared 2 bases from V and 6 bases from J, leaving 10 bases between. The germline V gene encodes CDR1 MDHEN and CDR2 SYDVKM. This CDR3 is CASSLELGNGYTF. DNA of the CDR3: TGTGCCAGCAGTTTAGAGCTGGGGAATGGCTACACCTTC.

This clone was found once. The chain recombines TRBV30 with TRBJ2-1, with D possibly being TRBD1 (6 bases). Germline CDR1 reads GTSNPN; CDR2 reads SVGIG (reference sequence). The germline V and J ends were trimmed by 4 bases and 8 bases, with 15 bases remaining between them. This CDR3 spans 13 amino acids. This CDR3 reads CAWKGHKIDEQFF. CDR3 coding DNA: TGTGCCTGGAAGGGACACAAGATCGATGAGCAGTTCTTC.

This sequence joins TRBV10-3 and TRBJ2-7; no clear D gene. V lost 4 bases and J lost 5, with 15 bases in between. This CDR3 has 14 residues. Germline CDR1 and CDR2: ENHRY and SYGVKD. CDR3 coding DNA: TGTGCCATCAGTGTTTTCGGTCTAGGAAACGAGCAGTACTTC. This codes for CAISVFGLGNEQYF.